These 18 T cell receptor beta chains were all obtained from the same sample, sequenced in a study of T cell responses to AZD1222 COVID-19 vaccine. Assay used: immunoSEQ multiplex PCR; TCRdb lists only in-frame clones, some missing. The sample has 130,000 to 150,000 clones; 75% to 90% are singletons. Here the sequenced sample was peripheral blood, taken on day 0 of MenACWY control vaccination. These TCRs come from an adult in good health.

This clone came up a few times. The chain is built from TRBV7-8 and TRBJ1-1, with D unclear. V lost 2 bases to trimming and J lost 8 bases, with 12 bases between them. The CDR3 contains 13 residues. The germline gives CDR1 SGHVS, CDR2 FQNEAQ. CDR3 sequence reads: CASSLSTQHEAFF. DNA of the CDR3: TGTGCCAGCAGCTTAAGCACCCAGCACGAAGCTTTCTTT.

The chain links TRBV11-2 to TRBJ2-1, with 7 bases fitting TRBD1. The germline CDR1 and CDR2 sequences are SGHAT and FQNNGV. With V trimmed by 4 bases and J by 6 bases, 6 bases remained unmatched. CDR3 length equals 14 residues. The CDR3 DNA reads TGTGCCAGCAGCTCGCGACAGGGTCTCAATGAGCAGTTCTTC. Residues: CASSSRQGLNEQFF.

The chain uses TRBV7-9 and TRBJ1-4; D gene uncertain. This CDR3 region has 14 residues. Deletions cut 1 base from V and 6 bases from J, with 9 bases between. Germline CDR1 SEHNR, CDR2 FQNEAQ (reference sequence). The CDR3 nucleotides read TGTGCCAGCAGCTTAGGGGCAAATTATGAAAAACTGTTTTTT. Translated, it gives CASSLGANYEKLFF.

V and J are TRBV25-1 and TRBJ1-2; D remains ambiguous. Trimming shortened V by 4 bases and J by 8 bases, and 8 bases separated the two germline ends. This CDR3 is built from 11 residues. Germline V CDR1 and CDR2: MGHDK, SYGVNS. The chain's CDR3 is CASSGQTGYTF. In nucleotides, the CDR3 is TGTGCCAGCAGTGGGCAGACCGGCTACACCTTC.

The V call is TRBV5-1, the J call TRBJ2-7; 9 nucleotides match TRBD1. This CDR3 is 14 amino acids long. Looked up from germline, CDR1 is SGHRS and CDR2 is YFSETQ. V lost 4 bases and J lost 3; bases outside the gene matches: 5. Here the CDR3 DNA reads TGCGCCAGCAGCCCCGGGACAGGGAACTACGAGCAGTACTTC. Encoded protein: CASSPGTGNYEQYF.

The genes are TRBV5-1 and TRBJ1-1; TRBD1 agrees at 8 bases. The V segment lost 4 bases and the J segment 10 bases; nucleotides outside the gene matches: 9. Germline V gives CDR1 SGHRS, CDR2 YFSETQ. The CDR3 extends over 13 amino acids. CDR3 nucleotide sequence: TGCGCCAGCAGCACCGGACAGGGAAAGGTAGCTTTCTTT. This encodes CASSTGQGKVAFF.

CDR3 residues: CASSLVQSPNYGYTF. In nucleotides, the CDR3 is TGTGCCAGCAGCTTAGTGCAGAGTCCCAACTATGGCTACACCTTC. The chain joins TRBV7-8 to TRBJ1-2; no firm D call. The V end was cut by 1 base, the J end by 2 bases, with 11 bases between. Germline-derived CDR1 and CDR2 are SGHVS and FQNEAQ. The CDR3 is 15 amino acids.

This chain connects TRBV6-1 to TRBJ1-1, with TRBD1 as a possible D gene (5 bases). Per germline, CDR1 MNHNS and CDR2 SASEGT. The V and J ends lost 3 bases and 8 bases respectively, with 10 bases between them. The CDR3 consists of 12 residues. CDR3 nucleotides: TGTGCCAGCAGTGACGTTTACAGGGAAGCTTTCTTT. Amino acid sequence: CASSDVYREAFF.

V is TRBV5-4 and J is TRBJ1-6, with unresolved D. This CDR3 is built from 13 residues. Germline values: CDR1 SGHNT, CDR2 YYREEE (reference sequence). V gave up 4 bases and J gave up 8 bases, with 10 bases separating them. The CDR3 sequence is CASSPEYDSPLHF. The CDR3 nucleotides are TGTGCCAGCAGCCCAGAATATGATTCACCCCTCCACTTT.

The chain combines TRBV5-1 with TRBJ2-1; a possible D gene is TRBD1 (6 bases). The germline V gene has CDR1 SGHRS and CDR2 YFSETQ. The CDR3 is 12 residues long. V was trimmed by 4 bases and J by 8 bases, leaving 10 bases between them. DNA for the CDR3: TGCGCCAGCAGCAAACAGGGCTATGAGCAGTTCTTC. As protein: CASSKQGYEQFF.

The CDR3 nucleotides are TGTGCCAGCAGCCAGCTAGGGAGTTCACCCCTCCACTTT. It translates to CASSQLGSSPLHF. V and J are TRBV7-8 and TRBJ1-6; no firm D call. CDR1 SGHVS and CDR2 FQNEAQ come from the germline V gene. This CDR3 comprises 13 residues. The V gene lost 5 bases and the J gene lost 9 bases, with 11 bases spanning the gap.

The CDR3 is CASSSSAGTPNEQFF. DNA of the CDR3: TGTGCCAGCAGCTCCTCCGCCGGGACCCCCAATGAGCAGTTCTTC. The chain is built from TRBV7-9 and TRBJ2-1; D is tentatively TRBD1 or TRBD2 (5 bases each). The V end was cut by 4 bases, the J end by 6 bases, with 16 bases between. The CDR3 runs to 15 residues. Germline CDR1 reads SEHNR; CDR2 reads FQNEAQ (reference sequence).

This chain connects TRBV28 to TRBJ1-1; 10 bases match TRBD1. The CDR3 totals 16 residues. The germline V gene has CDR1 MDHEN and CDR2 SYDVKM. V gave up 3 bases and J gave up 2 bases; unmatched junction bases: 6. CDR3 sequence: CASSFDRDRGNTEAFF. In nucleotides, the CDR3 is TGTGCCAGCAGTTTCGACCGGGACAGGGGCAACACTGAAGCTTTCTTT.

The chain recombines TRBV11-2 with TRBJ1-6, with D perhaps matching TRBD1 (5 bases). Germline lookup yields CDR1 SGHAT and CDR2 FQNNGV. Trimming took 5 bases from V and 7 from J, leaving 15 bases between them. This CDR3 has 15 amino acids. DNA of the CDR3: TGTGCCAGCAGCCCGCGGGACGGGGGAAATTCACCCCTCCACTTT. It yields the protein CASSPRDGGNSPLHF.

The chain has TRBV19 and TRBJ1-1, with no clear D. Per the germline V gene, CDR1 is LNHDA and CDR2 is SQIVND (reference sequence). The CDR3 runs 14 residues. Deletions cut 3 bases from V and 1 base from J, with 9 bases between. CDR3 sequence: CASSISGGNTEAFF. The DNA for the CDR3 is TGTGCCAGTAGTATTTCTGGAGGGAACACTGAAGCTTTCTTT.

CDR3 in amino acids: CASSWDLVGPGKNTGELFF. The CDR3 DNA follows: TGTGCCAGCAGTTGGGATCTAGTCGGCCCGGGGAAGAACACCGGGGAGCTGTTTTTT. The chain is built from TRBV6-2 or TRBV6-3 and TRBJ2-2, with D possibly being TRBD2 (5 bases). The CDR3 has 19 residues. Germline V gene sequence: CDR1 MNHEY, CDR2 SVGEGT. V was shortened by 4 bases and J by 1 base, with 22 bases between the two germline ends.

This clone was counted a single time. The rearrangement links TRBV10-1 to TRBJ2-3; the match to TRBD2 covers 7 bases. V trimming: 0 bases; J trimming: 1 base; junction bases outside the gene matches: 4. Germline CDR1 and CDR2: WNHNN and SYGVQD (reference sequence). This CDR3 has 16 residues. The CDR3 nucleotides read TGCGCCAGCAGTGAGTCGGCCAGCGGGGGCACAGATACGCAGTATTTT. Translated, it gives CASSESASGGTDTQYF.

In its sample, this clone was seen a few times. The chain links TRBV5-1 to TRBJ1-1; a possible D gene is TRBD1 (6 bases). There are 18 residues in the CDR3. V lost 2 bases to trimming and J lost 0 bases, with 20 bases between them. From germline, CDR1 is SGHRS and CDR2 YFSETQ. The CDR3 loop reads CASSFLARQDLMNTEAFF. CDR3 DNA sequence: TGCGCCAGCAGCTTCCTGGCTCGACAGGACCTCATGAACACTGAAGCTTTCTTT.